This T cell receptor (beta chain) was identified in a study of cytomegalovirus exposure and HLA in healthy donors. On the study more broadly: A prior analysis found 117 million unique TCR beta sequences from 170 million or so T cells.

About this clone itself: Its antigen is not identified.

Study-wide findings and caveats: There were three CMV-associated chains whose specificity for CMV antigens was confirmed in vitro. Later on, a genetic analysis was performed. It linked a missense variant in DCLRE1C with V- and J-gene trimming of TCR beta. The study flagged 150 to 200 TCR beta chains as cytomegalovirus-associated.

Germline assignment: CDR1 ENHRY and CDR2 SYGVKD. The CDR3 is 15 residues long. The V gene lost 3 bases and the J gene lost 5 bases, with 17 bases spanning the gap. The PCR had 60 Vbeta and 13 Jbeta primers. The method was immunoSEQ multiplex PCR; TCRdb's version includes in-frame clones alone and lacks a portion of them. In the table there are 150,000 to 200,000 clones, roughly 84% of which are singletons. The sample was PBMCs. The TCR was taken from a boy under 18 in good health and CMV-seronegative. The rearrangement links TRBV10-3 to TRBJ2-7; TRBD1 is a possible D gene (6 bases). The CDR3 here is CAISDRSGQSNEQYF. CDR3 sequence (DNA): TGTGCCATCAGTGACCGGTCGGGACAAAGCAACGAGCAGTACTTC.